The sequence of this T cell receptor (beta chain) was determined in a study of blood T cell repertoires in COVID-19. Background on the study: T cells, B-cell-depleted T cells, or PBMCs supplied cDNA or gDNA.

Assay used: immunoSEQ multiplex PCR; TCRdb lists only in-frame clones, some missing. This sample carries about 170,000 clones, roughly 85% of them seen once, and the ten largest clones take over 15%. Trimming shortened V by 4 bases and J by 3 bases, and 7 bases separated the two germline ends. The CDR3 consists of 13 residues. Germline lookup yields CDR1 SNHLY and CDR2 FYNNEI. On this clone itself: In the same sample, other DNA sequences code for this CDR3.

This TCR was sampled from a woman in her sixties or seventies in a cohort exposed to, infected with or recovered from COVID-19 (not recorded which). V and J are TRBV2 and TRBJ1-5; D may be TRBD1 (5 bases). Sample: PBMCs or T cells enriched from blood (not recorded which). CDR3 in DNA: TGTGCCAGCAGTGGACAGTCCAATCAGCCCCAGCATTTT. It is translated as CASSGQSNQPQHF.